This T cell receptor (beta chain) was captured in a study of blood T cell repertoires in COVID-19. Study overall: Sample material is recorded as cDNA or gDNA derived from T cells, B-cell-depleted T cells, or PBMCs.

This clone was counted a single time. Under the authors' procedure: Amplification of reference gene primers provided the estimated nucleated cell counts. TCRdb's table, derived via immunoSEQ multiplex PCR, lists solely in-frame clones and lacks some. V and J calls and clone size are given by that table; D and trimming were obtained from the DNA. The data contain 200,000 to 300,000 clones, about 89% of them singletons. Germline V gene lookup returns CDR1 SEHNR and CDR2 FQNEAQ (reference sequence). The ends were cut back, 5 bases at V and 6 bases at J, with 17 bases in the middle. There are 15 residues in the CDR3.

The source of this sequence is a woman aged 50 to 65 with acute or convalescent COVID-19. The chain employs TRBV7-9 and TRBJ1-5; D is perhaps TRBD1 (6 bases). Source material: peripheral blood. CDR3 sequence: CASSPHRVRVQPQHF. DNA for the CDR3: TGTGCCAGCAGCCCCCACAGGGTGAGGGTTCAGCCCCAGCATTTT.